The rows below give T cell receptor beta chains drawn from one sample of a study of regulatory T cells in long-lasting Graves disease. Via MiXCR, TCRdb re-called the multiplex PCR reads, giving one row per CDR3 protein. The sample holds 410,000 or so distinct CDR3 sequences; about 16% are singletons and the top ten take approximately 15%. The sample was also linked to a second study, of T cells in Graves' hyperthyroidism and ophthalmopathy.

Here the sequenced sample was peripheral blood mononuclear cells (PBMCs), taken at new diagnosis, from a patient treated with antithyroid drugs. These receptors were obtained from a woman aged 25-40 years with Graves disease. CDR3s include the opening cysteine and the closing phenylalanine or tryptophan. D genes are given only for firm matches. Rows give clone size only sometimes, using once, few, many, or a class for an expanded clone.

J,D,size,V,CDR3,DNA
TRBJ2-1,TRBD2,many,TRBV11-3,CASSLDLGGSAYNEQFF,TGTGCCAGCAGCTTAGATCTGGGCGGGAGTGCCTACAATGAGCAGTTCTTC
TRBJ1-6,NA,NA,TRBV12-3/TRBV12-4,CASSPDSYNSPLHF,TGTGCCAGCAGCCCGGACAGCTATAATTCACCCCTCCACTTT
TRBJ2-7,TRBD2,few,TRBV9,CASSSGLAPPLEQYF,TGTGCCAGCAGCTCAGGACTAGCTCCTCCTCTCGAGCAGTACTTC
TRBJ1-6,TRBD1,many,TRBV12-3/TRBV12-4,CASSLRQGANSPLHF,TGTGCCAGCAGTTTGCGACAGGGAGCCAATTCACCCCTCCACTTT
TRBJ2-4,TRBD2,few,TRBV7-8,CASSQESGRLGGVAKNIQYF,TGCGCCAGCAGCCAAGAGAGTGGACGACTGGGGGGGGTGGCCAAAAACATTCAGTACTTC
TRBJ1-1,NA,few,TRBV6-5,CASSYSDTLGEAFF,TGTGCCAGCAGTTACTCGGACACTTTAGGTGAAGCTTTCTTT
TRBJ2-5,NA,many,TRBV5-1,CASSTRRGEGQETQYF,TGCGCCAGCAGCACCCGCCGTGGAGAAGGCCAAGAGACCCAGTACTTC
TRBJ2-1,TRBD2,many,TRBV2,CASSAAGGSYNEQFF,TGTGCCAGCAGTGCTGCGGGAGGATCCTACAATGAGCAGTTCTTC
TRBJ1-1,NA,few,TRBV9,CASSTTPGGTEAFF,TGTGCCAGCAGCACGACGCCTGGGGGGACTGAAGCTTTCTTT
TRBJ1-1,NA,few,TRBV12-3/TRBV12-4,CACSLVSQGTSFF,TGTGCCTGCAGTTTAGTAAGCCAGGGTACAAGTTTCTTT
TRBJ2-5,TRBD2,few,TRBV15,CATSRGFAGGPEETQYF,TGTGCCACCAGTCGAGGATTCGCGGGAGGGCCAGAAGAGACCCAGTACTTC
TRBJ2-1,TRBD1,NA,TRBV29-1,CSVEMPDRVEQFF,TGCAGCGTTGAAATGCCGGACAGGGTCGAGCAGTTCTTC
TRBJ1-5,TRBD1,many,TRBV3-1,CASSSNRGHQPQHF,TGTGCCAGCAGCTCTAACAGGGGACATCAGCCCCAGCATTTT
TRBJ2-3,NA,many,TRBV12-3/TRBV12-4,CASSLRYLGTQYF,TGTGCCAGCAGTCTGCGATACCTCGGGACGCAGTATTTT
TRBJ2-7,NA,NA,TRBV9,CASSVGGSKNEQYF,TGTGCCAGCAGCGTAGGTGGGAGCAAGAACGAGCAGTACTTC
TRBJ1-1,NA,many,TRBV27,CASSLGMLRTEAFF,TGTGCCAGCAGTTTGGGGATGCTGCGGACTGAAGCTTTCTTT
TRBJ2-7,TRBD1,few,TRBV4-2,CASSPQNARQGPDEQYF,TGTGCCAGCAGCCCCCAGAATGCCCGACAGGGTCCGGACGAGCAGTACTTC
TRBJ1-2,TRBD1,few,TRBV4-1,CASSQPLDRGSEGYTF,TGCGCCAGCAGCCAACCCCTCGACAGGGGAAGTGAAGGCTACACCTTC
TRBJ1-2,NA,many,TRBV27,CASKGSGYGYTF,TGTGCCAGCAAGGGCAGTGGCTATGGCTACACCTTC
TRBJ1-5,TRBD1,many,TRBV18,CASSDRVEGSNQPQHF,TGTGCCAGCTCAGACAGGGTGGAGGGTAGCAATCAGCCCCAGCATTTT
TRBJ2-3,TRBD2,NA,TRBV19,CASSNLETSGTQYF,TGTGCCAGTAGTAACCTGGAGACTAGCGGGACGCAGTATTTT
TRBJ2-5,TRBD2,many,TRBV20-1,CSARVAGGEETQYF,TGCAGTGCTAGGGTAGCGGGGGGGGAAGAGACCCAGTACTTC
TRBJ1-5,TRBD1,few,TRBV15,CATSRTNHPGQRNQPQHF,TGTGCCACCAGCAGAACAAACCACCCGGGACAGAGAAATCAGCCCCAGCATTTT
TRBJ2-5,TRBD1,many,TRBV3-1,CASSLGTDGETQYF,TGTGCCAGCAGCCTCGGGACAGACGGGGAGACCCAGTACTTC
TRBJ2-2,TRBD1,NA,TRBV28,CASTRGGTGNGELFF,TGTGCCAGCACCCGAGGGGGGACAGGGAACGGGGAGCTGTTTTTT
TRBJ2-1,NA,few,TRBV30,CAWGQPRDGSYNEQFF,TGTGCCTGGGGCCAACCCCGGGACGGCTCCTACAATGAGCAGTTCTTC
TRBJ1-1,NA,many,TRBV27,CASSLWPSNTEAFF,TGTGCCAGCAGTTTATGGCCGTCGAACACTGAAGCTTTCTTT
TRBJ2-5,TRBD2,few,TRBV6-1,CASSEATSGFQETQYF,TGTGCCAGCAGTGAAGCCACTAGCGGTTTCCAAGAGACCCAGTACTTC
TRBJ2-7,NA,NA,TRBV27,CASSLEGAGRGEQYF,TGTGCCAGCAGTTTAGAGGGGGCGGGACGCGGCGAGCAGTACTTC
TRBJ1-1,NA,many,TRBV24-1,CATSDGWEAFF,TGTGCCACCAGTGATGGGTGGGAAGCTTTCTTT
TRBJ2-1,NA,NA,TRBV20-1,CSASSGGEVGEQFF,TGCAGTGCTAGTTCGGGGGGCGAAGTCGGTGAGCAGTTCTTC
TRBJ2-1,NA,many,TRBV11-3,CASSPSDSNNEQFF,TGTGCCAGCAGCCCCTCCGACTCGAACAATGAGCAGTTCTTC
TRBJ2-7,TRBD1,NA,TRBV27,CASSPAGTGISYEQYF,TGTGCCAGCAGTCCCGCCGGGACAGGGATCTCCTACGAGCAGTACTTC
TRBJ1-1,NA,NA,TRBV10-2,CASSQWSGEAFF,TGCGCCAGCAGCCAGTGGTCCGGTGAAGCTTTCTTT
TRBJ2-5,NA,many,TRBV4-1,CASSQDLGWWDTQETQYF,TGCGCCAGCAGCCAAGATCTCGGTTGGTGGGACACACAAGAGACCCAGTACTTC
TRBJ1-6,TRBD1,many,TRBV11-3,CASRTTQGVYSPLHF,TGTGCCAGCAGAACCACACAGGGGGTCTATTCACCCCTCCACTTT
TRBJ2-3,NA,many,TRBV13,CASSLIGTDTQYF,TGTGCCAGCAGCTTAATAGGCACAGATACGCAGTATTTT
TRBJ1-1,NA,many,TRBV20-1,CSASPGEIGEAFF,TGCAGTGCTAGCCCCGGTGAAATTGGAGAAGCTTTCTTT
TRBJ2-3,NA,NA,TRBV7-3,CASSLMGRRRDTDTQYF,TGTGCCAGCAGCTTAATGGGTCGCAGGAGGGACACAGATACGCAGTATTTT
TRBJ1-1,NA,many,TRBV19,CASSPGAERLVTEAFF,TGTGCCAGTAGTCCAGGGGCGGAAAGGTTGGTCACTGAAGCTTTCTTT
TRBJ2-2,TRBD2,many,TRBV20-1,CSARAGGSTGELFF,TGCAGTGCTAGAGCTGGCGGGAGCACCGGGGAGCTGTTTTTT
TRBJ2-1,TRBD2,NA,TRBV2,CASSGAGGSSYNGQFF,TGTGCCAGCAGTGGAGCTGGCGGGAGCTCCTACAATGGGCAGTTCTTC
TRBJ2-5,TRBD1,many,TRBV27,CASSFLAGGGETQYF,TGTGCCAGCAGTTTTCTGGCAGGGGGTGGGGAGACCCAGTACTTC
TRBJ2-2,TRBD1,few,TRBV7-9,CASSRRQGANTGELFF,TGTGCCAGCAGCCGAAGACAGGGGGCGAACACCGGGGAGCTGTTTTTT
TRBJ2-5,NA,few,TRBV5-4,CASSSGDSTWETQYF,TGTGCCAGCAGCTCTGGGGACTCCACCTGGGAGACCCAGTACTTC
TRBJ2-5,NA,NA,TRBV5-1,CASSLVPQETQYF,TGCGCCAGCAGCTTGGTGCCCCAAGAGACCCAGTACTTC
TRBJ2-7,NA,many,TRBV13,CASSPPAVGLYEQYF,TGTGCCAGCAGCCCACCTGCGGTGGGGCTCTACGAGCAGTACTTC